This TCR beta chain was found in a study of T cell repertoires in cytomegalovirus infection. In regard to this clonotype: Its matching antigen is unknown.

The V gene's germline CDR1 is MGHRA and CDR2 YSYEKL. CDR3 length equals 21 residues. Trimming left V 0 bases short and J 0 bases short, with 23 bases between. TCRdb recomputed calls from the reads with MiXCR, one row per CDR3 protein. The sample includes 700,000 to 900,000 distinct CDR3 sequences, almost 30% of them seen just once. The receptor was derived from a human donor in good health (CMV status not recorded). Some clones in this sample may be carry-over from other donors' samples. The rearrangement joins TRBV4-1 to TRBJ2-2; D is uncertain. This sample comprised cultured CD8+ T cells from PBMCs, obtained from culture after CMV antigen stimulation. CDR3 coding DNA: TGCGCCAGCAGCCAAGAATCCAAATTCGTCGCCGCCGGAGCGAACACCGGGGAGCTGTTTTTT. It encodes CASSQESKFVAAGANTGELFF.